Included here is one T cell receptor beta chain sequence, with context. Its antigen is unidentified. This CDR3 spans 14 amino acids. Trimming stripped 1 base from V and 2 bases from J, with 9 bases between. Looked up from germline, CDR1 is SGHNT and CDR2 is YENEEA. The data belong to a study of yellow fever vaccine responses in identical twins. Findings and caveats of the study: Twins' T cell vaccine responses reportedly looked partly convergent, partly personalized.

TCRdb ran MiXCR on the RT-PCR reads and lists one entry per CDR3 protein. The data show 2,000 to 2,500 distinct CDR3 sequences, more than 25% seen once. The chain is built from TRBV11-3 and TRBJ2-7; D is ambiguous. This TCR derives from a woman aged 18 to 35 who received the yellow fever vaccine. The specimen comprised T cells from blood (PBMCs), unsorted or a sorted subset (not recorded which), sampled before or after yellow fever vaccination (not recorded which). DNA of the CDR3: TGTGCCAGCAGCTTAGTTTCTGGACCCTACGAGCAGTACTTC. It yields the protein CASSLVSGPYEQYF.